Below, 16 T cell receptor beta chains from the same sample are listed, as sequenced in a study of cytomegalovirus exposure and HLA in healthy donors. The primer mix had 60 Vbeta and 13 Jbeta primers. This table comes from immunoSEQ multiplex PCR, and its TCRdb copy is limited to in-frame clones, with some not included. The sample contains about 85,000 clones, 60% to 80% of which appear only once. Sequenced: PBMCs. The receptors shown here come from a boy younger than 18 in good health and CMV-seronegative.

V gene TRBV18 combines with J gene TRBJ2-7; TRBD2 aligns across 11 bases. CDR3 length: 14 residues. Germline V lookup: CDR1 KGHSH, CDR2 LQKENI. J gave up 2 bases and V 5 bases, and 2 bases lay outside the gene matches. In DNA form, the CDR3 reads TGTGCCAGCTCATCTAGCGGGGGGCCCTACGAGCAGTACTTC. This gives the protein CASSSSGGPYEQYF.

The chain is built from TRBV27 and TRBJ1-5, with D hard to call. Per the germline V gene, CDR1 is MNHEY and CDR2 is SMNVEV (reference sequence). CDR3 length: 11 amino acids. DNA for the CDR3: TGTGCGGTGGGAGGCAATCAGCCCCAGCATTTT. Residues: CAVGGNQPQHF.

The table lists this clone with a count of one. The chain recombines TRBV25-1 with TRBJ1-2; maybe TRBD1 (6 bases). The V end was cut by 2 bases, the J end by 2 bases, with 12 bases between. The V gene's germline CDR1 is MGHDK and CDR2 SYGVNS. The CDR3 consists of 15 residues. The DNA for the CDR3 is TGTGCCAGCAGTGAAGAGTCCAGGGGAAACTATGGCTACACCTTC. It yields the protein CASSEESRGNYGYTF.

V and J are TRBV6-1 and TRBJ2-1, with 11 positions matching TRBD2. This CDR3 is 15 amino acids long. The germline CDR1 and CDR2 sequences are MNHNS and SASEGT. With V trimmed by 6 bases and J by 7 bases, 8 bases remained unmatched. CDR3 coding DNA: TGTGCCAGCAGCCAACTAGCGGGAGCCGGTAATGAGCAGTTCTTC. Its protein is CASSQLAGAGNEQFF.

This chain links TRBV11-3 with TRBJ1-1, with D unresolved. V shed 4 bases and J shed 1 base, with 4 bases lying between them. The CDR3 spans 12 residues. The germline V gene encodes CDR1 SGHNT and CDR2 YENEEA. This CDR3 is CASSSSNTEAFF. Here the CDR3 DNA reads TGTGCCAGCAGCTCGTCGAACACTGAAGCTTTCTTT.

J is TRBJ1-1 and V is TRBV30, with 7 bases lining up with TRBD1. After removal of 0 bases from V and 4 bases from J, the junction contained 2 bases not matched to a gene. This CDR3 has 13 residues. From germline, CDR1 is GTSNPN and CDR2 SVGIG (reference sequence). This CDR3 is CAWSVGGITEAFF. CDR3 sequence (DNA): TGTGCCTGGAGTGTAGGGGGCATCACTGAAGCTTTCTTT. Full variable domain (missing parts from reference TRBV30 and TRBJ1-1): SQTIHQWPATLVQPVGSPLSLECTVEGTSNPNLYWYRQAAGRGLQLLFYSVGIGQISSEVPQNLSASRPQDRQFILSSKKLLLSDSGFYLCAWSVGGITEAFFGQGTRLTVV.

This chain uses TRBV30 with TRBJ1-5; D may be TRBD1 (5 bases). Germline CDR1 reads GTSNPN; CDR2 reads SVGIG (reference sequence). The CDR3 contains 14 residues. Trimming left V 0 bases short and J 2 bases short, with 8 bases between. The CDR3 spells CAWSVGRGNQPQHF. The DNA of the CDR3 is TGTGCCTGGAGTGTTGGCAGGGGCAATCAGCCCCAGCATTTT.

The CDR3 region is CASSSGQGWETQYF. In DNA, the CDR3 is TGCGCCAGCAGCTCGGGACAGGGTTGGGAGACCCAGTACTTC. This chain uses TRBV5-1 with TRBJ2-5, with 9 bases fitting TRBD1. Germline-derived CDR1 and CDR2 are SGHRS and YFSETQ. Trimming cost V 3 bases and J 5 bases; bases outside gene matches: 5. This CDR3 comprises 14 residues.

The chain employs TRBV30 and TRBJ2-7; D unresolved. Trimming took off 0 bases at V and 2 bases at J, with 8 bases between the two ends. The CDR3 loop spans 13 amino acids. The germline V gene encodes CDR1 GTSNPN and CDR2 SVGIG (reference sequence). CDR3 coding DNA: TGTGCCTGGAGTGTACTAAGTGCCTACGAGCAGTACTTC. This sequence encodes CAWSVLSAYEQYF.

V gene TRBV25-1 combines with J gene TRBJ2-7; the D is unclear. Between the trimmed V and J ends, which lost 10 bases and 3 bases, there was a span of 13 bases. This CDR3 has 12 amino acids. Germline CDR1 MGHDK, CDR2 SYGVNS. The CDR3, as DNA: TGTGCCACCCAGGCCAGTCACTACGAGCAGTACTTC. This codes for CATQASHYEQYF.

This chain links TRBV9 with TRBJ2-5, with 10 nucleotides matching TRBD2. The V segment lost 0 bases and the J segment 4 bases; nucleotides outside the gene matches: 3. There are 15 residues in the CDR3. Germline lookup yields CDR1 SGDLS and CDR2 YYNGEE. The CDR3 DNA reads TGTGCCAGCAGCGTAGTCACTAGCGGGACAGAGACCCAGTACTTC. It encodes CASSVVTSGTETQYF. The full variable domain, with the rest looked up from reference TRBV9 and TRBJ2-5, is DSGVTQTPKHLITATGQRVTLRCSPRSGDLSVYWYQQSLDQGLQFLIQYYNGEERAKGNILERFSAQQFPDLHSELNLSSLELGDSALYFCASSVVTSGTETQYFGPGTRLLVL.

The genes are TRBV27 and TRBJ2-7; D might be TRBD2 (6 bases). The CDR3 is 14 residues long. V lost 7 bases and J 3 bases, leaving 16 bases between the germline ends. From germline, CDR1 is MNHEY and CDR2 SMNVEV (reference sequence). As DNA, the CDR3 is TGTGCCAGCACCCAGACAGCGGGCGGCTACGAGCAGTACTTC. Encoded protein: CASTQTAGGYEQYF.

V gene TRBV2 combines with J gene TRBJ2-1; 15 bases align to TRBD2. Germline V gene lookup returns CDR1 SNHLY and CDR2 FYNNEI. The CDR3 covers 15 residues. The V and J ends lost 7 bases and 7 bases, in that order; junction bases with no gene match: 5. CDR3 nucleotides: TGTGCCAGCACCGAGGGACTAGCGGGAGGTAATGAGCAGTTCTTC. It yields the protein CASTEGLAGGNEQFF.

The CDR3 nucleotides read TGTGCCAGCAGCTTCACAGGGGGCGGCGGTAATGAAAAACTGTTTTTT. It encodes CASSFTGGGGNEKLFF. The chain employs TRBV7-9 and TRBJ1-4; 9 bases fit TRBD1. The CDR3 is made up of 16 amino acids. Trimming took 3 bases from V and 4 from J; bases not matched to a gene: 6. Per germline, CDR1 SEHNR and CDR2 FQNEAQ (reference sequence).

The chain is built from TRBV5-1 and TRBJ2-5; D is uncertain. The CDR3 is made up of 14 amino acids. The germline gives CDR1 SGHRS, CDR2 YFSETQ. Trimming stripped 4 bases from V and 1 base from J, with 11 bases between. The CDR3 protein is CASSQSTFQETQYF. DNA of the CDR3: TGCGCCAGCAGCCAGTCGACTTTCCAAGAGACCCAGTACTTC.

The rearrangement joins TRBV27 to TRBJ2-3; the D is unclear. The CDR3 has 11 residues. V was shortened by 8 bases and J by 2 bases, with 5 bases between the two germline ends. CDR1 MNHEY and CDR2 SMNVEV come from the germline V gene (reference sequence). The CDR3 DNA sequence: TGTGCCAGCGGGCCCACAGATACGCAGTATTTT. This codes for CASGPTDTQYF.